The 30 T cell receptor beta chains below all came from one sample that was sequenced in a study of OX40 agonist ivuxolimab in advanced cancers. The library was generated by the immunoSEQ multiplex PCR assay. Imported from immuneACCESS, the table was reduced by TCRdb to in-frame sequences with V and J called. These copies leave out some clones; in studies compared against another copy, an unresolved V gene accounts for under half, and the cause of the remainder is not known. The sample includes some 74,000 clones, with less than 95% observed a single time. Under 0.35% of the sample is held by the ten biggest clonotypes. Sequencing was performed on CD4+ or CD8+ T cells sorted from blood, taken in a trial of the OX40 agonist ivuxolimab. These receptors were obtained from an adult with an advanced solid tumor such as melanoma, head and neck, liver or kidney cancer.

This sequence joins TRBV7-8 and TRBJ2-7; a weak D match, TRBD1 (6 bases). Germline values: CDR1 SGHVS, CDR2 FQNEAQ. The CDR3 covers 14 residues. Trimming shortened V by 3 bases and J by 0 bases, and 9 bases separated the two germline ends. The CDR3 sequence: CASSFHRDSYEQYF. The CDR3 DNA sequence: TGTGCCAGCAGCTTTCACAGGGACTCCTACGAGCAGTACTTC. The full variable domain, its missing parts supplied by reference TRBV7-8 and TRBJ2-7, is GAGVSQSPRYKVAKRGQDVALRCDPISGHVSLFWYQQALGQGPEFLTYFQNEAQLDKSGLPSDRFFAERPEGSVSTLKIQRTQQEDSAVYLCASSFHRDSYEQYFGPGTRLTVT.

The genes are TRBV9 and TRBJ1-2, with D perhaps matching TRBD1 (5 bases). The CDR3 runs to 11 residues. Germline V CDR1 and CDR2: SGDLS, YYNGEE. V dropped 5 bases and J dropped 8 bases, with 10 bases sitting between them. Here the CDR3 DNA reads TGTGCCAGCAGTGGGGCGCCAGGCTACACCTTC. Translation gives CASSGAPGYTF. Looking up the rest from reference TRBV9 and TRBJ1-2 gives the full variable domain: DSGVTQTPKHLITATGQRVTLRCSPRSGDLSVYWYQQSLDQGLQFLIQYYNGEERAKGNILERFSAQQFPDLHSELNLSSLELGDSALYFCASSGAPGYTFGSGTRLTVV.

The chain links TRBV10-3 to TRBJ1-2; D possibly corresponds to TRBD1 (5 bases). The CDR3 runs to 13 residues. Per germline, CDR1 ENHRY and CDR2 SYGVKD. The V and J ends lost 3 bases and 2 bases respectively, with 7 bases between them. In nucleotides, the CDR3 is TGTGCCATCAGTGACAGGGAGAACTATGGCTACACCTTC. Translating gives CAISDRENYGYTF.

Only one count was recorded for this clone. The chain joins TRBV27 to TRBJ2-3; possible D gene TRBD2, 6 bases. The length of the CDR3 is 15 residues. Per germline, CDR1 MNHEY and CDR2 SMNVEV (reference sequence). The V end lost 3 bases, the J end lost 2 bases, and 12 bases lay between the germline ends. The CDR3 loop is CASSFIGLNTDTQYF. As DNA, the CDR3 is TGTGCCAGCAGTTTTATTGGACTAAACACAGATACGCAGTATTTT.

V usage is TRBV2 and J usage is TRBJ2-5; unclear D gene. The CDR3 length is 14 residues. CDR1 and CDR2 (germline): SNHLY, FYNNEI. Trimming removed 2 bases at V and 3 bases at J, with 10 bases between. The DNA of the CDR3 is TGTGCCAGCAGTGAACTTTTTGCGGAAGAGACCCAGTACTTC. It specifies CASSELFAEETQYF. Full variable domain (remainder filled in from reference TRBV2 and TRBJ2-5): EPEVTQTPSHQVTQMGQEVILRCVPISNHLYFYWYRQILGQKVEFLVSFYNNEISEKSEIFDDQFSVERPDGSNFTLKIRSTKLEDSAMYFCASSELFAEETQYFGPGTRLLVL.

V gene TRBV14 combines with J gene TRBJ2-5; TRBD2 aligns across 8 bases. Losses at the gene ends were 6 bases for V and 9 bases for J; bases not matched to a gene: 15. The CDR3 runs 15 residues. Germline V gene lookup returns CDR1 SGHDN and CDR2 FVKESK. The CDR3 region has the DNA TGTGCCAGCAGTCCCTTTAGCGGGGCCGCGGGGTCCCAGTACTTC. This sequence encodes CASSPFSGAAGSQYF.

The rearrangement uses TRBV18 and TRBJ1-1, with TRBD1 matching over 10 bases. J gave up 4 bases and V 2 bases, and 4 bases lay outside the gene matches. Germline values: CDR1 KGHSH, CDR2 LQKENI. The CDR3 sequence is 15 residues long. CDR3 loop: CASSPKTGGGTEAFF. The CDR3 bases are TGTGCCAGCTCACCAAAGACAGGGGGCGGCACTGAAGCTTTCTTT. Based on the CDR3 plus reference TRBV18 and TRBJ1-1, the full variable domain is NAGVMQNPRHLVRRRGQEARLRCSPMKGHSHVYWYRQLPEEGLKFMVYLQKENIIDESGMPKERFSAEFPKEGPSILRIQQVVRGDSAAYFCASSPKTGGGTEAFFGQGTRLTVV.

The chain employs TRBV2 and TRBJ2-2; D tentatively fits TRBD1 or TRBD2 (5 bases each). Germline lookup yields CDR1 SNHLY and CDR2 FYNNEI. The length of the CDR3 is 13 residues. V was pared by 6 bases and J by 5 bases, with 10 bases between. The CDR3 here is CASRGTETGELFF. The CDR3 region has the DNA TGTGCCAGCAGGGGGACGGAGACCGGGGAGCTGTTTTTT. The full variable domain, in which reference TRBV2 and TRBJ2-2 provide the parts outside the CDR3, is EPEVTQTPSHQVTQMGQEVILRCVPISNHLYFYWYRQILGQKVEFLVSFYNNEISEKSEIFDDQFSVERPDGSNFTLKIRSTKLEDSAMYFCASRGTETGELFFGEGSRLTVL.

J is TRBJ1-3 and V is TRBV28; D is uncertain. CDR1 is MDHEN and CDR2 is SYDVKM in the germline V gene. The CDR3 is 14 amino acids. Trimming took 2 bases from V and 3 from J, leaving 8 bases between them. CDR3 region: CASSLTEGGNTIYF. CDR3 sequence (DNA): TGTGCCAGCAGTTTAACGGAAGGTGGAAACACCATATATTTT. The full variable domain, in which reference TRBV28 and TRBJ1-3 provide the parts outside the CDR3, is DVKVTQSSRYLVKRTGEKVFLECVQDMDHENMFWYRQDPGLGLRLIYFSYDVKMKEKGDIPEGYSVSREKKERFSLILESASTNQTSMYLCASSLTEGGNTIYFGEGSWLTVV.

The chain uses TRBV6-5 and TRBJ1-4; 8 nucleotides match TRBD1. V dropped 6 bases and J dropped 3; count of bases not matched to a gene: 3. Germline V CDR1 and CDR2: MNHEY, SVGAGI. The length of the CDR3 is 14 residues. CDR3 loop: CASRPGQANEKLFF. In nucleotides, the CDR3 is TGTGCCAGCAGACCGGGACAGGCTAATGAAAAACTGTTTTTT.

This clone appeared a few times. This chain links TRBV9 with TRBJ1-1, with 7 bases lining up with TRBD1. The V segment lost 4 bases and the J segment 3 bases; nucleotides outside the gene matches: 3. CDR3 length: 13 residues. Germline V gives CDR1 SGDLS, CDR2 YYNGEE. This CDR3 reads CASSRQGDTEAFF. CDR3 sequence (DNA): TGTGCCAGCAGCAGACAGGGTGACACTGAAGCTTTCTTT. Together with reference TRBV9 and TRBJ1-1, the CDR3 gives the full variable domain: DSGVTQTPKHLITATGQRVTLRCSPRSGDLSVYWYQQSLDQGLQFLIQYYNGEERAKGNILERFSAQQFPDLHSELNLSSLELGDSALYFCASSRQGDTEAFFGQGTRLTVV.

This clone appeared a single time. The chain carries TRBV2 and TRBJ2-5, with 10 bases identical to TRBD1. There are 15 residues in the CDR3. J gave up 1 base and V 7 bases, and 6 bases lay outside the gene matches. Germline V CDR1 and CDR2: SNHLY, FYNNEI. CDR3 nucleotide sequence: TGTGCCAGCAACCTCGACAGGGGGCCCCAAGAGACCCAGTACTTC. Protein sequence: CASNLDRGPQETQYF. Drawing the rest from reference TRBV2 and TRBJ2-5, the complete variable domain is EPEVTQTPSHQVTQMGQEVILRCVPISNHLYFYWYRQILGQKVEFLVSFYNNEISEKSEIFDDQFSVERPDGSNFTLKIRSTKLEDSAMYFCASNLDRGPQETQYFGPGTRLLVL.

The rearrangement links TRBV6-5 to TRBJ2-2; the D gene is possibly TRBD1 (5 bases). This CDR3 region has 14 residues. V was trimmed by 6 bases and J by 4 bases, leaving 12 bases between them. Germline loops: CDR1 MNHEY, CDR2 SVGAGI. CDR3 sequence: CASRQGSGTGELFF. DNA of the CDR3: TGTGCCAGCAGGCAGGGTTCGGGCACCGGGGAGCTGTTTTTT.

The chain has TRBV7-8 and TRBJ1-1; D is uncertain. The ends were cut back, 5 bases at V and 11 bases at J, with 24 bases in the middle. The CDR3 spans 15 residues. The V gene's germline CDR1 is SGHVS and CDR2 FQNEAQ. The CDR3 DNA sequence: TGTGCCAGCAGCCCGGATCGAGACCGGGCCGCCGGGGCTTTCTTT. Protein product: CASSPDRDRAAGAFF. The full variable domain, with the rest looked up from reference TRBV7-8 and TRBJ1-1, is GAGVSQSPRYKVAKRGQDVALRCDPISGHVSLFWYQQALGQGPEFLTYFQNEAQLDKSGLPSDRFFAERPEGSVSTLKIQRTQQEDSAVYLCASSPDRDRAAGAFFGQGTRLTVV.

This clone was counted between two and nine times. This chain connects TRBV28 to TRBJ2-1; D gene uncertain. The germline V and J ends were trimmed by 3 bases and 6 bases, with 0 bases remaining between them. CDR1 and CDR2 (germline): MDHEN, SYDVKM. The CDR3 length is 10 residues. This chain's CDR3 is CASSFNEQFF. CDR3 DNA sequence: TGTGCCAGCAGTTTCAATGAGCAGTTCTTC.

The chain carries TRBV19 and TRBJ1-5; no clear D gene. V was trimmed by 6 bases and J by 3 bases, leaving 12 bases between them. There are 14 residues in the CDR3. Germline-derived CDR1 and CDR2 are LNHDA and SQIVND (reference sequence). The CDR3 protein is CASRGPSANQPQHF. CDR3 nucleotide sequence: TGTGCCAGTAGAGGCCCCTCTGCCAATCAGCCCCAGCATTTT.

The chain joins TRBV13 to TRBJ2-4; 8 nucleotides agree with TRBD1. V gave up 4 bases and J gave up 1 base; unmatched junction bases: 3. This CDR3 has 15 amino acids. From germline, CDR1 is PRHDT and CDR2 FYEKMQ (reference sequence). The CDR3 loop reads CASSSRTGAKNIQYF. CDR3 coding DNA: TGTGCCAGCAGCTCTCGGACAGGGGCCAAAAACATTCAGTACTTC.

The CDR3 DNA reads as TGTGCCAGCAGTACCTTGGGACAGGGTTATGGCTACACCTTC. Amino acids: CASSTLGQGYGYTF. The V and J genes are TRBV6-5 and TRBJ1-2, with 9 bases matching TRBD1. Germline CDR1 MNHEY, CDR2 SVGAGI. This CDR3 spans 14 amino acids. V lost 5 bases, J lost 5 bases, and 6 bases stayed unmatched.

The chain joins TRBV15 to TRBJ2-5, with TRBD1 matching 11 bases. The J segment lost 5 bases and the V segment lost 1 base, leaving 6 bases of the junction unmatched. Germline CDR1 is LNHNV and CDR2 is YYDKDF (reference sequence). This CDR3 has 16 amino acids. In DNA form, the CDR3 reads TGTGCCACCAGCAGAGGGACAGGGGGCAGTCGGGAGACCCAGTACTTC. Protein sequence: CATSRGTGGSRETQYF.

This chain connects TRBV19 to TRBJ1-6; D ambiguous. Per germline, CDR1 LNHDA and CDR2 SQIVND (reference sequence). The CDR3 has 14 amino acids. V was shortened by 5 bases and J by 7 bases, with 12 bases between the two germline ends. In nucleotides, the CDR3 is TGTGCCAGTAGTGACCGGGTAACAAATTCACCCCTCCACTTT. This gives the protein CASSDRVTNSPLHF.

The chain recombines TRBV28 with TRBJ1-3, with a possible D match to TRBD1 (5 bases). Per the germline V gene, CDR1 is MDHEN and CDR2 is SYDVKM. V gave up 6 bases and J gave up 0 bases, with 18 bases separating them. The length of the CDR3 is 17 residues. The CDR3 DNA reads as TGTGCCAGCAGCAAGGGGCCCTTCTTAAGCTCTGGAAACACCATATATTTT. This translates into CASSKGPFLSSGNTIYF.

The CDR3 DNA reads TGCGCCAGCAGCCAAGATCCGGCAGCTAATGAAAAACTGTTTTTT. It is translated as CASSQDPAANEKLFF. V is TRBV4-1 and J is TRBJ1-4, with D unclear. Germline CDR1 is MGHRA and CDR2 is YSYEKL. The CDR3 is 15 amino acids. Trimming shortened V by 0 bases and J by 3 bases, and 8 bases separated the two germline ends.

The table lists this clone with a count of one. The chain employs TRBV13 and TRBJ2-5; the D gene is possibly TRBD2 (7 bases). The V gene's germline CDR1 is PRHDT and CDR2 FYEKMQ (reference sequence). This CDR3 is built from 13 residues. V was shortened by 5 bases and J by 5 bases, with 12 bases between the two germline ends. The CDR3 reads CASSPGGGETQYF. CDR3 nucleotide sequence: TGTGCCAGCAGCCCTGGCGGGGGCGAGACCCAGTACTTC.

To note about this clone: A junction end diverges from the germline sequence, so it may reflect a read error. The rearrangement links TRBV7-7 to TRBJ2-5, with TRBD2 matching over 11 bases. The CDR3 length is 14 residues. Per the germline V gene, CDR1 is SSHAT and CDR2 is FNYEAQ (reference sequence). The CDR3 bases are TGTGCTAGCAGCCCGGGACTAGCGGAAGAGACCCAGTACTTC. Protein sequence: CASSPGLAEETQYF. The full variable domain, completed using reference TRBV7-7 and TRBJ2-5, is GAGVSQSPRYKVTKRGQDVTLRCDPISSHATLYWYQQALGQGPEFLTYFNYEAQPDKSGLPSDRFSAERPEGSISTLTIQRTEQRDSAMYRCASSPGLAEETQYFGPGTRLLVL.

J is TRBJ2-7 and V is TRBV10-2; D might be TRBD1 or TRBD2, each matching 5 bases. Trimming cost V 6 bases and J 3 bases, with 15 bases left between them. CDR1 is WSHSY and CDR2 is SAAADI in the germline V gene. CDR3 length: 14 residues. The CDR3: CASRYGTEFYEQYF. The CDR3 DNA follows: TGCGCCAGCAGATACGGGACGGAGTTCTACGAGCAGTACTTC.

V and J are TRBV7-2 and TRBJ1-3; maybe TRBD1 (5 bases). With 2 bases removed from V and 0 bases from J, the gap between germline ends came to 11 bases. The germline V gene encodes CDR1 SGHTA and CDR2 FQGNSA. This CDR3 contains 16 residues. This CDR3 reads CASSLYLGVSGNTIYF. For the CDR3, the DNA is TGTGCCAGCAGCTTATACCTGGGGGTCTCTGGAAACACCATATATTTT.

The chain combines TRBV9 with TRBJ1-3; tentative D call: TRBD1 (6 bases). Germline lookup yields CDR1 SGDLS and CDR2 YYNGEE. The CDR3 is made up of 16 amino acids. V shed 3 bases and J shed 0 bases, with 13 bases lying between them. The CDR3 region has the DNA TGTGCCAGCAGCGGGCGAACAGGGAACTCTGGAAACACCATATATTTT. Its translation: CASSGRTGNSGNTIYF.

The chain combines TRBV28 with TRBJ2-1; D call uncertain. Germline V gene data show CDR1 as MDHEN and CDR2 as SYDVKM. The CDR3 consists of 13 residues. Trimming left V 5 bases short and J 6 bases short, with 11 bases between. The CDR3 DNA reads as TGTGCCAGCAGTCTCCGGGCCCCCAATGAGCAGTTCTTC. This gives the protein CASSLRAPNEQFF.

The chain combines TRBV10-1 with TRBJ2-3; 10 nucleotides align to TRBD2. The V and J ends lost 5 bases and 1 base, in that order; junction bases with no gene match: 6. The CDR3 loop spans 16 amino acids. Germline V gene sequence: CDR1 WNHNN, CDR2 SYGVQD (reference sequence). The chain's CDR3 is CASSSSGGYGTDTQYF. DNA for the CDR3: TGCGCCAGCAGTTCTAGCGGGGGATATGGCACAGATACGCAGTATTTT.

This chain connects TRBV5-4 to TRBJ1-2, with 7 bases lining up with TRBD1. V shed 5 bases, J shed 6 bases, and the junction held 10 bases outside the gene matches. Germline CDR1 reads SGHNT; CDR2 reads YYREEE (reference sequence). This CDR3 has 14 amino acids. This chain's CDR3 is CASRPGEGADGYTF. Written as DNA, the CDR3 is TGTGCCAGCAGGCCTGGGGAGGGGGCTGATGGCTACACCTTC.